This paragraph reports one T cell receptor (beta chain). Its antigen is still unknown. This sample stems from a study of early T cells in non-severe SARS-CoV-2 infection. The study's findings and limits: The VDJdb matching leaned toward anti-spike CD8 responses and overlooked private and CD4 specificities.

Trimming stripped 2 bases from V and 0 bases from J, with 11 bases between. From germline, CDR1 is KGHSH and CDR2 LQKENI. The CDR3 runs 16 residues. TCRdb used MiXCR to reprocess the 5' RACE reads, holding one entry per CDR3 protein. The sample contains around 99,000 distinct CDR3 sequences, 8.5% to 14% of which appear only once. The receptor's source is an adult who was a healthcare worker with PCR-confirmed SARS-CoV-2 infection or an uninfected control (not recorded which). Sample: whole blood. J is TRBJ1-3 and V is TRBV18; D not resolved. In DNA form, the CDR3 reads TGTGCCAGCTCACCATCAGAGTCCGTCTCTGGAAACACCATATATTTT. Encoded protein: CASSPSESVSGNTIYF.